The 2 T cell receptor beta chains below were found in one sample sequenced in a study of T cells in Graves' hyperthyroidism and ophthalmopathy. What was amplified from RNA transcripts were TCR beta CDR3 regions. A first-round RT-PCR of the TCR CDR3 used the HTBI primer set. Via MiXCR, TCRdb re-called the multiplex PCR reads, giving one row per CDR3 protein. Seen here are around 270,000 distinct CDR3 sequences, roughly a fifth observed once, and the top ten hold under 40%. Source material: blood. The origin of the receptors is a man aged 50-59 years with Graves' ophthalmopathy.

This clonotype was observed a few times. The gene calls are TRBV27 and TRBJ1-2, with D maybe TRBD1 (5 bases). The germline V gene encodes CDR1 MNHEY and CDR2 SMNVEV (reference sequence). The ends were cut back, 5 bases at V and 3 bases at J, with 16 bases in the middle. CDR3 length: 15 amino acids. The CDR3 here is CASSRGLQADYGYTF. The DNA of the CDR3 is TGTGCCAGCAGTCGGGGCCTTCAGGCGGACTATGGCTACACCTTC.

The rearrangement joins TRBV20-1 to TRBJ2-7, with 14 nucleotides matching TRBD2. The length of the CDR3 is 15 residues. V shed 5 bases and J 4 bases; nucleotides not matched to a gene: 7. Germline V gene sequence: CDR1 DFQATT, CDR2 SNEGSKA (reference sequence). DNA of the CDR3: TGCAGTGCTCTAGGGACTAGCGGGAGCCCGTACGAGCAGTACTTC. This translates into CSALGTSGSPYEQYF.